The 28 T cell receptor beta chains given below trace back to one sample, sequenced in a study of blood T cell repertoires in COVID-19. TCRdb's copy holds only in-frame clones and misses some; the assay was immunoSEQ multiplex PCR. The sample holds 400,000 to 550,000 clones, roughly nine tenths seen once. Sequenced input: PBMCs or T cells enriched from blood (not recorded which). All receptors come from a woman younger than 35 with acute COVID-19.

The chain employs TRBV7-9 and TRBJ1-2; the D is unclear. In germline, CDR1 is SEHNR, CDR2 FQNEAQ (reference sequence). Trimming removed 1 base from V and 8 bases from J, with 14 bases in between. The CDR3 spans 14 residues. Here the CDR3 reads CASSLGLRGNGYTF. The CDR3 DNA reads TGTGCCAGCAGCTTAGGCTTGAGAGGGAACGGCTACACCTTC.

The chain recombines TRBV19 with TRBJ2-3; TRBD2 aligns across 9 bases. CDR1 is LNHDA and CDR2 is SQIVND in the germline V gene (reference sequence). Trimming removed 3 bases from V and 1 base from J; junction bases left unmatched: 5. This CDR3 region has 16 residues. CDR3 sequence: CASSIWASGGTDTQYF. The CDR3 DNA sequence: TGTGCCAGTAGTATCTGGGCTAGCGGGGGCACAGATACGCAGTATTTT.

The chain joins TRBV9 to TRBJ1-6; 9 bases agree with TRBD1. The CDR3 is 15 residues long. Germline CDR1 reads SGDLS; CDR2 reads YYNGEE. V shed 0 bases, J shed 7 bases, and the junction held 2 bases outside the gene matches. The DNA of the CDR3 is TGTGCCAGCAGCGTAGGGGACAGGGCGAATTCACCCCTCCACTTT. This sequence encodes CASSVGDRANSPLHF.

The chain employs TRBV7-2 and TRBJ1-2; D is possibly TRBD1 (6 bases). In germline, CDR1 is SGHTA, CDR2 FQGNSA. CDR3 length: 13 residues. V was trimmed by 5 bases and J by 3 bases, leaving 10 bases between them. The CDR3 DNA reads TGTGCCAGCAGCCTAGGACAGTACTATGGCTACACCTTC. This translates into CASSLGQYYGYTF.

This chain connects TRBV29-1 to TRBJ1-2, with 9 nucleotides matching TRBD1. In germline, CDR1 is SQVTM, CDR2 ANQGSEA. With V trimmed by 7 bases and J by 7 bases, 10 bases remained unmatched. CDR3 length: 13 amino acids. CDR3 protein: CSEEGQGTFGYTF. CDR3 DNA sequence: TGCAGCGAAGAAGGACAGGGGACGTTTGGCTACACCTTC. Looking up the rest from reference TRBV29-1 and TRBJ1-2 gives the full variable domain: SAVISQKPSRDICQRGTSLTIQCQVDSQVTMMFWYRQQPGQSLTLIATANQGSEATYESGFVIDKFPISRPNLTFSTLTVSNMSPEDSSIYLCSEEGQGTFGYTFGSGTRLTVV.

CDR3 sequence: CASSLKTGRSEANYGYTF. The DNA for the CDR3 is TGTGCCAGCAGCTTGAAGACAGGGAGGTCGGAAGCTAACTATGGCTACACCTTC. This chain joins TRBV5-8 and TRBJ1-2; the match to TRBD1 covers 7 bases. Trimming cost V 1 base and J 0 bases; bases outside gene matches: 12. This CDR3 contains 18 residues. Germline CDR1 SGHTS, CDR2 YDEGEE.

The chain joins TRBV30 to TRBJ1-6; D not resolved. The V end lost 2 bases, the J end lost 6 bases, and 5 bases lay between the germline ends. CDR1 is GTSNPN and CDR2 is SVGIG in the germline V gene (reference sequence). The CDR3 extends over 12 amino acids. CDR3 residues: CAWSTSNSPLHF. In DNA form, the CDR3 reads TGTGCCTGGAGTACGAGTAATTCACCCCTCCACTTT. The full variable domain, rest sourced from reference TRBV30 and TRBJ1-6, is SQTIHQWPATLVQPVGSPLSLECTVEGTSNPNLYWYRQAAGRGLQLLFYSVGIGQISSEVPQNLSASRPQDRQFILSSKKLLLSDSGFYLCAWSTSNSPLHFGNGTRLTVT.

The V gene is TRBV19, the J gene TRBJ1-1; 7 bases fit TRBD1. The germline V gene encodes CDR1 LNHDA and CDR2 SQIVND (reference sequence). Trimming took 3 bases from V and 8 from J; bases not matched to a gene: 15. The CDR3 loop spans 16 amino acids. CDR3 DNA sequence: TGTGCCAGTAGTATGGGGGACAGACTCCCCCGGGCGGAAGCTTTCTTT. This encodes CASSMGDRLPRAEAFF.

The CDR3 bases are TGCGCCAGCAGCCAAGGGACAGCGTTCTCTGGGGCCAACGTCCTGACTTTC. Translating gives CASSQGTAFSGANVLTF. The chain links TRBV4-1 to TRBJ2-6; TRBD1 might be the D (6 bases). Per the germline V gene, CDR1 is MGHRA and CDR2 is YSYEKL. The V gene lost 1 base and the J gene lost 0 bases, with 10 bases spanning the gap. The CDR3 totals 17 residues.

This clone was seen just once. This chain links TRBV30 with TRBJ2-4, with TRBD2 identical over 11 bases. The CDR3 runs 17 residues. V lost 0 bases and J lost 0; bases outside the gene matches: 4. From germline, CDR1 is GTSNPN and CDR2 SVGIG (reference sequence). The CDR3 DNA is TGTGCCTGGAGTGTACCTAGCGGGAGGATAGCCAAAAACATTCAGTACTTC. It codes for CAWSVPSGRIAKNIQYF. Full variable domain (missing parts from reference TRBV30 and TRBJ2-4): SQTIHQWPATLVQPVGSPLSLECTVEGTSNPNLYWYRQAAGRGLQLLFYSVGIGQISSEVPQNLSASRPQDRQFILSSKKLLLSDSGFYLCAWSVPSGRIAKNIQYFGAGTRLSVL.

This chain links TRBV11-2 with TRBJ1-4; D perhaps matches TRBD1 (6 bases). V lost 8 bases and J 4 bases, leaving 14 bases between the germline ends. The CDR3 extends over 14 amino acids. Germline CDR1 reads SGHAT; CDR2 reads FQNNGV. The CDR3 nucleotides read TGTGCCAGCTGCAGGGGACAAGTTAATGAAAAACTGTTTTTT. Translating it yields CASCRGQVNEKLFF.

The CDR3 sequence: CASSLVAGGGTDTQYF. DNA of the CDR3: TGTGCCAGCAGCTTAGTGGCGGGAGGTGGCACAGATACGCAGTATTTT. The chain joins TRBV7-2 to TRBJ2-3; 8 positions match TRBD2. Germline assignment: CDR1 SGHTA and CDR2 FQGNSA. V shed 1 base, J shed 1 base, and the junction held 4 bases outside the gene matches. The CDR3 contains 16 residues.

The chain combines TRBV2 with TRBJ1-4; a possible D gene is TRBD1 (6 bases). Per germline, CDR1 SNHLY and CDR2 FYNNEI. Trimming took 6 bases from V and 3 from J, leaving 11 bases between them. This CDR3 has 14 amino acids. This CDR3 reads CASRPDSSNEKLFF. The CDR3 DNA reads TGTGCCAGCAGGCCGGACAGCTCTAATGAAAAACTGTTTTTT.

This clone showed up just a few times. V and J are TRBV9 and TRBJ1-4, with 9 bases lining up with TRBD1. CDR3 length equals 16 residues. Germline loops: CDR1 SGDLS, CDR2 YYNGEE. V dropped 4 bases and J dropped 7; count of bases not matched to a gene: 11. Here the CDR3 DNA reads TGTGCCAGCAGCCTCGAAGGGGGACAGGGCATTGAAAAACTGTTTTTT. As protein: CASSLEGGQGIEKLFF.

There are many counts of this clone. The rearrangement joins TRBV6-1 to TRBJ2-7; 10 bases map to TRBD1. This CDR3 has 16 residues. Germline assignment: CDR1 MNHNS and CDR2 SASEGT. The trim removed 4 bases at V and 2 bases at J, leaving 8 bases unmatched. DNA of the CDR3: TGTGCCAGCAGTGTCGGGACAGGGGCGGGAACCTACGAGCAGTACTTC. The encoded protein is CASSVGTGAGTYEQYF.

V is TRBV28 and J is TRBJ1-2; 8 nucleotides line up with TRBD1. J was trimmed by 5 bases and V by 6 bases; bases with no gene match: 11. Looked up from germline, CDR1 is MDHEN and CDR2 is SYDVKM. CDR3 length equals 15 residues. CDR3 sequence reads: CASRPRDRRLYGYTF. The CDR3 DNA reads as TGTGCCAGCAGACCCCGGGACAGGAGACTATATGGCTACACCTTC.

The chain recombines TRBV10-3 with TRBJ2-7, with 8 bases fitting TRBD2. V trimming: 2 bases; J trimming: 2 bases; junction bases outside the gene matches: 5. This CDR3 contains 15 residues. Germline V gene lookup returns CDR1 ENHRY and CDR2 SYGVKD. As DNA, the CDR3 is TGTGCCATCAGTGAGGCGGGGGGACTAACCTACGAGCAGTACTTC. It specifies CAISEAGGLTYEQYF.

Worth noting for this clone: One end of the junction is discordant with germline, which a read error may explain. The chain carries TRBV3-1 (or the pseudogene TRBV3-2) and TRBJ2-5, with D unclear. Germline V gene sequence: CDR1 LGHDT, CDR2 YNNKEL (reference sequence). There are 13 residues in the CDR3. DNA of the CDR3: TGTGCCAGCAGCTCAGAACTATTAGAGAGCCAGTACTTC. It codes for CASSSELLESQYF.

V usage is TRBV19 and J usage is TRBJ2-1; 10 bases fit TRBD2. The CDR3 is 15 amino acids. Trimming cost V 4 bases and J 6 bases; bases outside gene matches: 6. CDR1 and CDR2 from the germline V gene are LNHDA and SQIVND (reference sequence). The CDR3 spells CASSNSGRRVNEQFF. The CDR3 DNA reads as TGTGCCAGTAGTAATAGCGGGAGGAGAGTCAATGAGCAGTTCTTC.

This rearrangement joins TRBV18 to TRBJ2-3; the match to TRBD1 covers 9 bases. Trimming took 8 bases from V and 0 from J; bases not matched to a gene: 12. This CDR3 has 17 residues. The germline gives CDR1 KGHSH, CDR2 LQKENI. The CDR3 DNA follows: TGTGCCAGCCAACGGGACAGGGCGTTGGGTAGCACAGATACGCAGTATTTT. It specifies CASQRDRALGSTDTQYF.

This clone was counted a few times. CDR3 nucleotide sequence: TGCGCCAGCAGTGAGGGACACCCGAAAACCTACGAGCAGTACTTC. Its translation: CASSEGHPKTYEQYF. J is TRBJ2-7 and V is TRBV10-1, with D maybe TRBD1 (5 bases). Trimming took off 2 bases at V and 2 bases at J, with 13 bases between the two ends. CDR1 and CDR2 (germline): WNHNN, SYGVQD (reference sequence). This CDR3 is built from 15 residues.

J is TRBJ1-2 and V is TRBV9; TRBD1 matches 7 bases. V shed 3 bases and J 4 bases; nucleotides not matched to a gene: 3. CDR1 SGDLS and CDR2 YYNGEE come from the germline V gene. This CDR3 region has 13 residues. Here the CDR3 DNA reads TGTGCCAGCAGCGCTTCAGGGGGCTATGGCTACACCTTC. Its protein product is CASSASGGYGYTF.

The genes are TRBV19 and TRBJ2-7, with 8 bases lining up with TRBD2. This CDR3 region has 15 residues. V was clipped by 2 bases and J by 0 bases; unmatched bases: 3. Germline assignment: CDR1 LNHDA and CDR2 SQIVND (reference sequence). The CDR3 nucleotides read TGTGCCAGTAGTATACTAGCGGGTAGCTCCTACGAGCAGTACTTC. It yields the protein CASSILAGSSYEQYF.

The J gene is TRBJ1-3, the V gene TRBV30, with D possibly matching TRBD1 (5 bases). Trimming stripped 5 bases from V and 1 base from J, with 9 bases between. CDR3 length: 13 amino acids. Germline CDR1 GTSNPN, CDR2 SVGIG (reference sequence). The CDR3 DNA sequence: TGTGCCTGGGGAGGGACTTCTGGAAACACCATATATTTT. This sequence encodes CAWGGTSGNTIYF.

The chain carries TRBV5-6 and TRBJ1-2; a weak D match, TRBD1 (6 bases). Between the trimmed V and J ends, which lost 1 base and 3 bases, there was a span of 10 bases. Looked up from germline, CDR1 is SGHDT and CDR2 is YYEEEE. CDR3 length equals 14 residues. DNA of the CDR3: TGTGCCAGCAGCTTGCAGGCAGGGGACTATGGCTACACCTTC. It translates to CASSLQAGDYGYTF.

This chain joins TRBV6-5 and TRBJ1-5; D is unclear. V was pared by 8 bases and J by 0 bases, with 8 bases between. Per germline, CDR1 MNHEY and CDR2 SVGAGI. The CDR3 has 13 residues. CDR3 in amino acids: CASSSHSNQPQHF. CDR3 coding DNA: TGTGCCAGCTCGAGCCATAGCAATCAGCCCCAGCATTTT.

The chain combines TRBV4-1 with TRBJ1-4, with D possibly being TRBD1 (6 bases). This CDR3 region has 16 residues. CDR1 is MGHRA, CDR2 YSYEKL, per germline. Deletions cut 4 bases from V and 9 bases from J, with 21 bases between. CDR3 sequence reads: CASSLPTRPGGQKLFF. In DNA form, the CDR3 reads TGCGCCAGCAGCCTACCTACCCGCCCCGGGGGGCAAAAACTGTTTTTT.

V is TRBV4-1 and J is TRBJ1-1; D call uncertain. Trimming took off 3 bases at V and 1 base at J, with 12 bases between the two ends. The V gene's germline CDR1 is MGHRA and CDR2 YSYEKL. This CDR3 is built from 15 residues. Here the CDR3 DNA reads TGCGCCAGCAGCCATCCCCACATAACGAACACTGAAGCTTTCTTT. Amino acids: CASSHPHITNTEAFF.